This T cell receptor beta chain was captured by sequencing in a study of spatial heterogeneity in lung cancer. This clonotype turned up a few times. Little can be read into the size of this beta chain, an off-target read in a library designed for alpha chains. As to time point: sample taken at primary tumor resection. The sequenced material consisted of unsorted whole RNA from tumor, nontumor lung or frozen PBMC. TCRdb re-called the 5' RACE reads through MiXCR, storing one row per CDR3 protein. The repertoire has about 12,000 distinct CDR3 sequences, approximately 6% of them found once; the top ten carry about a tenth. The CDR3 runs 15 residues. Germline V gene sequence: CDR1 SGHTA, CDR2 FQGNSA. V lost 5 bases to trimming and J lost 0 bases, with 12 bases between them.

This TCR was recovered from a male donor with early-stage non-small cell lung cancer. The V gene is TRBV7-2, the J gene TRBJ2-3; D remains unclear. This sample comprised normal lung tissue next to the tumor, obtained at surgery. Written as DNA, the CDR3 is TGTGCCAGCAGCCCTAGGTTGGGGAGCACAGATACGCAGTATTTT. Amino acids: CASSPRLGSTDTQYF.